A single sample gave rise to the 20 T cell receptor beta chains below, sequenced in a study of cytomegalovirus exposure and HLA in healthy donors. The method was immunoSEQ multiplex PCR; TCRdb's version includes in-frame clones alone and lacks a portion of them. There are tens of thousands of clones in the sample; 90% to 97% occur only once, and 1% to 1.5% lies in the top ten. Sequenced input: PBMCs. The receptor source for this set is a woman aged 18-29 years in good health and CMV-seronegative.

V gene TRBV29-1 combines with J gene TRBJ1-2; D gene uncertain. Trimming pared 4 bases from V and 3 bases from J, leaving 15 bases between. CDR3 length: 14 amino acids. The germline V gene encodes CDR1 SQVTM and CDR2 ANQGSEA. This CDR3 reads CSVAPRARDYGYTF. The CDR3 DNA sequence: TGCAGCGTTGCCCCCAGAGCGCGGGACTATGGCTACACCTTC.

V is TRBV18 and J is TRBJ2-3; D perhaps matches TRBD2 (6 bases). CDR1 and CDR2 (germline): KGHSH, LQKENI. CDR3 length: 15 residues. V shed 8 bases and J shed 7 bases, with 22 bases lying between them. CDR3 residues: CASRAGRGPQNTQYF. CDR3 sequence (DNA): TGTGCCAGCCGGGCGGGGCGTGGGCCCCAGAATACGCAGTATTTT.

The chain has TRBV11-1 and TRBJ1-1, with 9 bases lining up with TRBD1. The CDR3 consists of 14 residues. J gave up 6 bases and V 5 bases, and 7 bases lay outside the gene matches. From germline, CDR1 is SGHAT and CDR2 FQDESV (reference sequence). This CDR3 reads CASSPTRQGAEAFF. CDR3 DNA sequence: TGTGCCAGCAGCCCCACCCGACAGGGGGCTGAAGCTTTCTTT.

Turning to this clone: One junction end disagrees with the germline gene, perhaps due to a read error. The rearrangement uses TRBV6-5 and TRBJ2-2, with D tentatively TRBD1 (6 bases). The CDR3 covers 15 residues. The germline CDR1 and CDR2 sequences are MNHEY and SVGAGI. CDR3 sequence (DNA): TGTGGCAGCAGTTACCCGGGACAGAACACCGGGGAGCTGTTTTTT. Translation gives CGSSYPGQNTGELFF.

This clone was seen a single time. The V gene is TRBV19, the J gene TRBJ1-1, with a possible D match to TRBD1 (5 bases). CDR3 size: 15 residues. V dropped 10 bases and J dropped 4 bases, with 22 bases sitting between them. Germline CDR1 reads LNHDA; CDR2 reads SQIVND (reference sequence). The CDR3 reads CATLAWGAGSTEAFF. For the CDR3, the DNA is TGTGCCACCCTCGCTTGGGGCGCGGGGAGCACTGAAGCTTTCTTT. The full variable domain, rest sourced from reference TRBV19 and TRBJ1-1, is DGGITQSPKYLFRKEGQNVTLSCEQNLNHDAMYWYRQDPGQGLRLIYYSQIVNDFQKGDIAEGYSVSREKKESFPLTVTSAQKNPTAFYLCATLAWGAGSTEAFFGQGTRLTVV.

This chain uses TRBV10-3 with TRBJ2-1; the match to TRBD2 covers 10 bases. Unmatched junction bases numbered 3, after V lost 6 bases and J lost 1 base. CDR3 length: 15 residues. Germline CDR1 is ENHRY and CDR2 is SYGVKD. The CDR3 is CAISSGRGSYNEQFF. DNA for the CDR3: TGTGCCATCAGCAGCGGGAGGGGGTCCTACAATGAGCAGTTCTTC.

The chain joins TRBV28 to TRBJ2-1; 10 bases line up with TRBD2. Germline V gene sequence: CDR1 MDHEN, CDR2 SYDVKM. After removal of 6 bases from V and 9 bases from J, the junction contained 14 bases not matched to a gene. The CDR3 has 16 residues. The CDR3 nucleotides are TGTGCCAGCAGCCGACCAGCGGGAGGGCCGGGTGGTGAGCAGTTCTTC. Amino acids: CASSRPAGGPGGEQFF.

This rearrangement joins TRBV19 to TRBJ1-5; 7 nucleotides agree with TRBD1. The trim removed 6 bases at V and 1 base at J, leaving 0 bases unmatched. Germline CDR1 is LNHDA and CDR2 is SQIVND (reference sequence). CDR3 length: 13 amino acids. As DNA, the CDR3 is TGTGCCAGTAGGGACAGGAGCAATCAGCCCCAGCATTTT. Amino acids: CASRDRSNQPQHF.

This chain joins TRBV7-9 and TRBJ2-7; 8 positions match TRBD1. V lost 5 bases to trimming and J lost 2 bases; unmatched junction nucleotides: 20. The CDR3 contains 19 residues. Germline loops: CDR1 SEHNR, CDR2 FQNEAQ (reference sequence). CDR3 sequence: CASSHEQPGGGFAPYEQYF. DNA for the CDR3: TGTGCCAGCAGCCACGAACAACCAGGGGGCGGTTTTGCCCCCTACGAGCAGTACTTC.

A remark on this clone: A junction end diverges from the germline sequence, so it may reflect a read error. This chain joins TRBV7-7 and TRBJ2-3; D not resolved. The CDR3 runs 13 residues. CDR1 and CDR2 (germline): SSHAT, FNYEAQ (reference sequence). CDR3 DNA sequence: TGTGCTAGCAGCAGAAACTTCGCAGATACGCAGTATTTT. Its translation is CASSRNFADTQYF.

This clone showed up just a few times. The J gene is TRBJ2-3, the V gene TRBV5-6; 10 bases match TRBD2. The CDR3 contains 15 residues. The trim removed 4 bases at V and 2 bases at J, leaving 4 bases unmatched. CDR1 SGHDT and CDR2 YYEEEE come from the germline V gene. The CDR3 DNA reads as TGTGCCAGCAGCACTCTAGCGGGGGCCACAGATACGCAGTATTTT. Translating gives CASSTLAGATDTQYF. Full variable domain (missing parts from reference TRBV5-6 and TRBJ2-3): DAGVTQSPTHLIKTRGQQVTLRCSPKSGHDTVSWYQQALGQGPQFIFQYYEEEERQRGNFPDRFSGHQFPNYSSELNVNALLLGDSALYLCASSTLAGATDTQYFGPGTRLTVL.

The V gene is TRBV2, the J gene TRBJ1-5, with 12 bases fitting TRBD1. Per the germline V gene, CDR1 is SNHLY and CDR2 is FYNNEI. CDR3 length equals 17 residues. Trimming took 8 bases from V and 6 from J; bases not matched to a gene: 14. For the CDR3, the DNA is TGTGCCAGCGGCGGTACCGGGACAGGGGGCGGTAGTCAGCCCCAGCATTTT. Protein: CASGGTGTGGGSQPQHF.

This clone appeared once. V usage is TRBV5-4 and J usage is TRBJ2-5, with D possibly matching TRBD2 (5 bases). Germline values: CDR1 SGHNT, CDR2 YYREEE (reference sequence). The V end was cut by 4 bases, the J end by 5 bases, with 12 bases between. There are 13 residues in the CDR3. CDR3 sequence: CASSPARGETQYF. The DNA for the CDR3 is TGTGCCAGCAGCCCCGCTAGAGGGGAGACCCAGTACTTC.

The chain employs TRBV25-1 and TRBJ2-1; 10 bases are a match to TRBD2. V shed 4 bases and J 0 bases; nucleotides not matched to a gene: 3. This CDR3 spans 16 amino acids. Germline V gene sequence: CDR1 MGHDK, CDR2 SYGVNS. CDR3 residues: CASSGLAGDSYNEQFF. The CDR3 nucleotides are TGTGCCAGCAGTGGCCTAGCGGGAGACTCCTACAATGAGCAGTTCTTC.

This sequence joins TRBV29-1 and TRBJ2-3; TRBD2 might be the D (5 bases). Trimming removed 4 bases at V and 4 bases at J, with 12 bases between. The CDR3 runs to 13 residues. Germline V gives CDR1 SQVTM, CDR2 ANQGSEA. In DNA, the CDR3 is TGCAGCGTTGGTATCGGGATCGCAGATACGCAGTATTTT. Protein: CSVGIGIADTQYF.

The chain uses TRBV19 and TRBJ2-5; 9 bases are a match to TRBD2. The CDR3 has 17 amino acids. The trim removed 5 bases at V and 2 bases at J, leaving 12 bases unmatched. Germline CDR1 LNHDA, CDR2 SQIVND (reference sequence). CDR3 DNA sequence: TGTGCCAGTAGTCGGCTAGCGGGACTGCCCCCACAAGAGACCCAGTACTTC. As protein: CASSRLAGLPPQETQYF. Full variable domain (outside the CDR3, taken from reference TRBV19 and TRBJ2-5): DGGITQSPKYLFRKEGQNVTLSCEQNLNHDAMYWYRQDPGQGLRLIYYSQIVNDFQKGDIAEGYSVSREKKESFPLTVTSAQKNPTAFYLCASSRLAGLPPQETQYFGPGTRLLVL.

The chain employs TRBV19 and TRBJ1-5; maybe TRBD1 (5 bases). The CDR3 loop spans 14 amino acids. Trimming removed 7 bases from V and 3 bases from J, with 13 bases in between. In germline, CDR1 is LNHDA, CDR2 SQIVND (reference sequence). The CDR3 nucleotides read TGTGCCAGTACCCTAGGGGCTACCAATCAGCCCCAGCATTTT. Amino acid sequence: CASTLGATNQPQHF.

The chain links TRBV28 to TRBJ2-3, with 10 bases identical to TRBD2. The length of the CDR3 is 17 residues. Germline trimming cut 4 bases from V and 2 bases from J; bases unmatched to any gene: 9. Per the germline V gene, CDR1 is MDHEN and CDR2 is SYDVKM. The CDR3 here is CASSSWTSGEDTDTQYF. DNA of the CDR3: TGTGCCAGCAGTTCTTGGACTAGCGGAGAGGACACAGATACGCAGTATTTT.

This chain joins TRBV7-8 and TRBJ2-1; D unclear. This CDR3 has 14 residues. The germline V gene encodes CDR1 SGHVS and CDR2 FQNEAQ. V was trimmed by 0 bases and J by 2 bases, leaving 5 bases between them. Written as DNA, the CDR3 is TGTGCCAGCAGCTTAGCGCACACCTACAATGAGCAGTTCTTC. Translation gives CASSLAHTYNEQFF.

V and J are TRBV5-4 and TRBJ2-7; 7 bases are a match to TRBD2. The germline V gene has CDR1 SGHNT and CDR2 YYREEE (reference sequence). The CDR3 sequence is 16 residues long. V gave up 4 bases and J gave up 2 bases; unmatched junction bases: 12. CDR3 protein: CASSPTWGGKAYEQYF. As DNA, the CDR3 is TGTGCCAGCAGCCCCACGTGGGGGGGAAAAGCCTACGAGCAGTACTTC.